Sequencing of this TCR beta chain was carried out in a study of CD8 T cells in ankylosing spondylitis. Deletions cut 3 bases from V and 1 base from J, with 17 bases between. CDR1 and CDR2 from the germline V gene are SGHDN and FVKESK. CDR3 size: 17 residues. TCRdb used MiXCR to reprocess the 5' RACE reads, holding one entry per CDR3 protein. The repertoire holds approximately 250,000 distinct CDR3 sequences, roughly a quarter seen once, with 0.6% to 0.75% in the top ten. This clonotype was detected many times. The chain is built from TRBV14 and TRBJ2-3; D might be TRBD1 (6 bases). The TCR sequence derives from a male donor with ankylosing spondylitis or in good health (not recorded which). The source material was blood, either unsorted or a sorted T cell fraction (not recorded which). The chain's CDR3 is CASSHSRQEAGTDTQYF. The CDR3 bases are TGTGCCAGCAGCCATTCAAGACAGGAGGCAGGCACAGATACGCAGTATTTT.